This TCR beta chain stems from a study of blood T cell repertoires in COVID-19. The wider study: The United States, Italy and Spain supplied acute and convalescent COVID-19 samples. T cells, B-cell-depleted T cells, or PBMCs supplied cDNA or gDNA.

Authors' data handling: Counts of nucleated cells, estimated from reference gene primer amplification, were obtained. Assay: immunoSEQ multiplex PCR; the TCRdb copy retains only in-frame clones and omits some. For V, J and clone size, that table is used; D and trimming come from the DNA. Altogether under 350,000 clones are present, around 78% being singletons, with the ten largest covering about 4.5%. Per germline, CDR1 SGDLS and CDR2 YYNGEE. Trimming removed 3 bases at V and 0 bases at J, with 16 bases between. This CDR3 spans 17 amino acids. The source of this sequence is a man in his sixties who had recovered from COVID-19. This chain links TRBV9 with TRBJ2-1; weak D call: TRBD2 (5 bases). Source material: peripheral blood. CDR3 DNA sequence: TGTGCCAGCAGCGCTCAGACTCTTGCGGGCTCCTACAATGAGCAGTTCTTC. Amino acid sequence: CASSAQTLAGSYNEQFF.